This T cell receptor beta chain emerged from a study of neurological immune-mediated disorders. Study results and limitations: In HTLV-1-associated myelopathy, TCR clonal expansion was greatest, and in multiple sclerosis it was least, below healthy controls. Across subjects, expanded clones had no CDR3 amino acid sequences in common, pointing to private repertoires in all groups.

Trimming removed 5 bases from V and 7 bases from J; junction bases left unmatched: 11. The germline V gene encodes CDR1 SGHTA and CDR2 FQGNSA. The CDR3 covers 16 residues. The cDNA was produced through 5'RACE with 10-nucleotide random UMIs. The yield of each sequencing run was over 200 million TCR-beta sequences from 15-18 subjects. TCRdb re-analysed the 5' RACE reads in MiXCR, keeping a single row per CDR3 protein. The sample lists about 76,000 distinct CDR3 sequences, roughly 15% seen once, with approximately 15% in the top ten. Ten or more counts support this clonotype. Its matching antigen is unknown.

The receptor comes from a woman aged 40 to 50 in good health. What was sequenced was PBMCs. The chain couples TRBV7-2 to TRBJ2-2; 9 nucleotides line up with TRBD2. This CDR3 reads CASSPIPSGAGGELFF. CDR3 sequence (DNA): TGTGCCAGCAGCCCCATACCTAGCGGGGCAGGCGGGGAGCTGTTTTTT. The whole variable domain, remainder taken from reference TRBV7-2 and TRBJ2-2, is GAGVSQSPSNKVTEKGKDVELRCDPISGHTALYWYRQSLGQGLEFLIYFQGNSAPDKSGLPSDRFSAERTGGSVSTLTIQRTQQEDSAVYLCASSPIPSGAGGELFFGEGSRLTVL.